This T cell receptor (beta chain) stems from a study of T cells after yellow fever vaccination. Across the whole study: The authors prepared low-cell-number fractions using SMART-Seq v4 Ultra Low Input. Study-wide points: A faster peak, day 5 versus 15, was reached by the weaker secondary response.

On this clonotype itself: Its antigen is not known.

MiXCR, applied by TCRdb to the 5' RACE reads, yields one record per CDR3 protein. The sample carries about 210,000 distinct CDR3 sequences, approximately 3.2% recorded once. With V trimmed by 5 bases and J by 0 bases, 3 bases remained unmatched. The CDR3 is made up of 16 amino acids. Germline V gene lookup returns CDR1 SGHRS and CDR2 YFSETQ. This TCR derives from a man younger than 30 who received the YFV17D yellow fever vaccine. The material sequenced was CD4+ T cells sorted from PBMCs, taken 10 days after the yellow fever booster vaccination. J is TRBJ2-2 and V is TRBV5-1, with TRBD2 identical over 11 bases. The CDR3 DNA is TGCGCCAGCAGAACGGGACTAGCGGCGAACACCGGGGAGCTGTTTTTT. Translation gives CASRTGLAANTGELFF.